The entry below gives a single T cell receptor beta chain sequence along with its context. Measured with immunoSEQ multiplex PCR; TCRdb has only the in-frame clones, and not every one. This repertoire shows 310,000 or so clones, around 85% found once; its top ten account for roughly 1.9%. These data come from a study of blood T cell repertoires in COVID-19. Across the study: Acute-phase and convalescent COVID-19 samples originated in the United States, Italy and Spain.

The CDR3 has 13 amino acids. Trimming took 5 bases from V and 0 from J, leaving 10 bases between them. CDR1 and CDR2 (germline): SQVTM, ANQGSEA. The receptor comes from a woman aged 25 to 45 who had recovered from COVID-19. The sample taken for sequencing was peripheral blood. This rearrangement joins TRBV29-1 to TRBJ1-1; the D gene is possibly TRBD1 (5 bases). The CDR3 DNA reads as TGCAGCGTTAAGGGACTGATGAACACTGAAGCTTTCTTT. Its translation: CSVKGLMNTEAFF.